These 10 T cell receptor beta chains were sequenced from one sample in a study of CD8 T cells in Susac syndrome. RNA, at roughly 0.5 to 1 ug, was reverse transcribed with random hexamers. MiXCR, run by TCRdb on the immunoSEQ multiplex PCR reads, gives a single entry per CDR3 protein. The sample holds roughly 80,000 distinct CDR3 sequences, roughly 91% seen once. Sequences were obtained from CD8+ T cells from PBMCs. The receptors shown here come from a human donor with multiple sclerosis.

The V gene is TRBV12-3 or TRBV12-4, the J gene TRBJ1-2; D uncertain. The ends were cut back, 2 bases at V and 10 bases at J, with 14 bases in the middle. This CDR3 has 13 amino acids. The CDR3: CASSLRAAMDYTF. The DNA of the CDR3 is TGTGCCAGCAGTTTAAGGGCAGCTATGGACTACACCTTC.

The chain uses TRBV5-4 and TRBJ2-7; D is ambiguous. CDR3 size: 14 residues. V was trimmed by 0 bases and J by 5 bases, leaving 12 bases between them. From germline, CDR1 is SGHNT and CDR2 YYREEE (reference sequence). The CDR3 loop reads CASSLDPVPNEQYF. The CDR3 DNA follows: TGTGCCAGCAGCTTGGATCCAGTTCCTAACGAGCAGTACTTC.

This clonotype was recorded only once. The J gene is TRBJ2-7, the V gene TRBV30; 9 positions match TRBD1. This CDR3 is built from 15 residues. J was trimmed by 6 bases and V by 3 bases; bases with no gene match: 12. Germline CDR1 reads GTSNPN; CDR2 reads SVGIG (reference sequence). The CDR3, as DNA: TGTGCCTGGAGCTCCACCGGGACAGGGTGGAGCGAGCAGTACTTC. Amino acids: CAWSSTGTGWSEQYF. Supplemented by reference TRBV30 and TRBJ2-7, the full variable domain reads SQTIHQWPATLVQPVGSPLSLECTVEGTSNPNLYWYRQAAGRGLQLLFYSVGIGQISSEVPQNLSASRPQDRQFILSSKKLLLSDSGFYLCAWSSTGTGWSEQYFGPGTRLTVT.

The DNA of the CDR3 is TGTGCCAGTAGCCCTCGGTGGGGCCAGGGGTCCTACAATGAGCAGTTCTTC. As protein: CASSPRWGQGSYNEQFF. The chain uses TRBV19 and TRBJ2-1, with D possibly being TRBD1 (6 bases). Germline V gene sequence: CDR1 LNHDA, CDR2 SQIVND (reference sequence). The CDR3 has 17 amino acids. V was shortened by 6 bases and J by 1 base, with 19 bases between the two germline ends.

The chain employs TRBV9 and TRBJ2-7; the match to TRBD2 covers 7 bases. The ends lost 5 bases at V and 1 base at J; junction bases unmatched: 9. This CDR3 has 15 amino acids. Germline CDR1 is SGDLS and CDR2 is YYNGEE. The CDR3 spells CASSAGGGQSYEQYF. CDR3 DNA: TGTGCCAGCAGTGCCGGGGGAGGGCAATCCTACGAGCAGTACTTC.

The gene calls are TRBV14 and TRBJ2-5; D is perhaps TRBD1 or TRBD2 (6 bases each). The CDR3 is 16 amino acids. The germline V and J ends were trimmed by 1 base and 5 bases, with 17 bases remaining between them. The germline V gene encodes CDR1 SGHDN and CDR2 FVKESK. CDR3 in DNA: TGTGCCAGCAGCCAAGTCCCTGGGGGGCGCGGGGAGACCCAGTACTTC. Protein product: CASSQVPGGRGETQYF.

This clonotype appeared a single time. The gene calls are TRBV12-3 or TRBV12-4 and TRBJ2-1, with D unclear. Trimming took off 3 bases at V and 0 bases at J, with 3 bases between the two ends. This CDR3 contains 13 residues. The CDR3 region has the DNA TGTGCCAGCAGTTTTCGCTCCTACAATGAGCAGTTCTTC. It specifies CASSFRSYNEQFF.

The rearrangement links TRBV7-2 to TRBJ2-1; D might be TRBD2 (6 bases). The CDR3 length is 15 residues. Trimming removed 1 base from V and 4 bases from J, with 11 bases in between. Germline V gene sequence: CDR1 SGHTA, CDR2 FQGNSA. The CDR3 here is CASSLDRSGYNEQFF. CDR3 DNA sequence: TGTGCCAGCAGCTTAGATAGGAGCGGGTACAATGAGCAGTTCTTC.

V and J are TRBV12-3 or TRBV12-4 and TRBJ2-3; 7 positions match TRBD1. The V gene end was trimmed by 5 bases and the J gene end by 1 base; junction bases not matched to a gene: 9. There are 16 residues in the CDR3. The CDR3 protein is CASSTSWDRGTDTQYF. As DNA, the CDR3 is TGTGCCAGCAGTACTTCCTGGGACAGAGGCACAGATACGCAGTATTTT.

This clonotype was observed once. The rearrangement links TRBV18 to TRBJ1-3; D possibly corresponds to TRBD1 (5 bases). The V end lost 2 bases, the J end lost 3 bases, and 11 bases lay between the germline ends. The CDR3 consists of 15 residues. Looked up from germline, CDR1 is KGHSH and CDR2 is LQKENI. For the CDR3, the DNA is TGTGCCAGCTCACCAAACGGGGCGGATGGAAACACCATATATTTT. Its translation: CASSPNGADGNTIYF.